The 2 T cell receptor beta chains presented below share a single source sample, sequenced in a study of tumor-infiltrating lymphocytes in primary liver carcinoma. It was unsorted whole blood that yielded blood RNA, and germline DNA was also extracted. A primer in the constant region served to generate TCR beta cDNA from about 480 ng of total RNA. Slightly modified ARM-PCR served as the procedure for the TCR beta libraries. These libraries came from three rounds of nested multiplex PCR. The first two PCR rounds used TRBV1-TRBV30 primers with a Cbeta primer, roughly 10 cycles each. One entry per CDR3 protein, called by TCRdb with MiXCR from the multiplex PCR reads. The sample consists of some 180,000 distinct CDR3 sequences, 50% to 75% of them appearing once. Sequencing was carried out using peripheral blood. These receptors were taken from a man aged 40-49 years with primary liver carcinoma and hepatitis B virus infection.

This sequence joins TRBV5-4 and TRBJ1-2; 8 positions match TRBD1. CDR1 is SGHNT and CDR2 is YYREEE in the germline V gene (reference sequence). The trim removed 4 bases at V and 4 bases at J, leaving 9 bases unmatched. The CDR3 is 15 amino acids. The DNA for the CDR3 is TGTGCCAGCAGCCCGGATGACAGGGGCGGCTATGGCTACACCTTC. Amino acids: CASSPDDRGGYGYTF.

As regards this clonotype: One base away lies a much larger clone, so this may be a sequencing read error. This rearrangement joins TRBV29-1 to TRBJ1-1; no clear D. Germline V lookup: CDR1 SQVTM, CDR2 ANQGSEA. This CDR3 comprises 14 residues. Between the trimmed V and J ends, which lost 6 bases and 1 base, there was a span of 15 bases. CDR3 protein: CSVTYKTPNTEAFF. As DNA, the CDR3 is TGCAGCGTCACCTACAAGACCCCGAACACTGAAGCTTTCTTT.